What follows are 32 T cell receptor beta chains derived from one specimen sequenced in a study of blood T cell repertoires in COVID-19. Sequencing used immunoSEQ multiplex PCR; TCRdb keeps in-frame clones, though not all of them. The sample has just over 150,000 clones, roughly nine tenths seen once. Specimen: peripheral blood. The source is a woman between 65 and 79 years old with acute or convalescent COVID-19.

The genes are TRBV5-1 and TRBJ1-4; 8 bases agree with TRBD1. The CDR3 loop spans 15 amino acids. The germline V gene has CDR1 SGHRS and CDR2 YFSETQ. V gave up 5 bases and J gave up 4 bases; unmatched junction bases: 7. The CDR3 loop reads CASRRGTGDNEKLFF. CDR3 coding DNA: TGCGCCAGCAGGCGGGGGACAGGCGATAATGAAAAACTGTTTTTT.

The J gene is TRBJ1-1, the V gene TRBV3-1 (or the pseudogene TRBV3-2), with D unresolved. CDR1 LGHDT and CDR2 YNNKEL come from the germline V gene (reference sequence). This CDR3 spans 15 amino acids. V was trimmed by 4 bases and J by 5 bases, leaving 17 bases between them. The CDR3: CASSRTPAGGTEAFF. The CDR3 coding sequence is TGTGCCAGCAGCCGTACCCCGGCGGGTGGTACTGAAGCTTTCTTT.

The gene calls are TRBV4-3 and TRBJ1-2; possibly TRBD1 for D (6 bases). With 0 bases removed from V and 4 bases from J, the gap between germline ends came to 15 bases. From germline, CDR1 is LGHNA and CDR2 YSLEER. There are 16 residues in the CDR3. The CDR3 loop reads CASSQDRARGGYGYTF. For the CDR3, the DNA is TGCGCCAGCAGCCAAGATCGGGCGAGGGGGGGCTATGGCTACACCTTC.

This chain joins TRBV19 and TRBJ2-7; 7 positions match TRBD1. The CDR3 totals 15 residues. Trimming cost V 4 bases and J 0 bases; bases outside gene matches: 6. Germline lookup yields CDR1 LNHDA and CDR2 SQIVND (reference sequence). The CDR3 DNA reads TGTGCCAGTAGTACGACAGGGAAATGCTCCTACGAGCAGTACGTC. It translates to CASSTTGKCSYEQYV.

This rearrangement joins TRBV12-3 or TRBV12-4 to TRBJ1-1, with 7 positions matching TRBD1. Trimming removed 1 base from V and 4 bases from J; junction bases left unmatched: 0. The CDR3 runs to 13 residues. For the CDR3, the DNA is TGTGCCAGCAGTTTAGACAGGGGCACTGAAGCTTTCTTT. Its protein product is CASSLDRGTEAFF.

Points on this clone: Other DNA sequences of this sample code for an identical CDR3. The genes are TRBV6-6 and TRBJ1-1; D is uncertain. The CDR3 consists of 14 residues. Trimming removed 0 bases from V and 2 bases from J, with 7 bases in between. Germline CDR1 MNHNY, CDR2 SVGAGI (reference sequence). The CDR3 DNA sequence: TGTGCCAGCAGTTACTCGAGGGTCAACACTGAAGCTTTCTTT. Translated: CASSYSRVNTEAFF.

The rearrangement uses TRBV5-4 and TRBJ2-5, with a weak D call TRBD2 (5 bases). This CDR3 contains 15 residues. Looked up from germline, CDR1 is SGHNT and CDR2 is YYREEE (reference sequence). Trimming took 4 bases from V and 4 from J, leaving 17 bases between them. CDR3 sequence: CASSDGLVARETQYF. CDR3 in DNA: TGTGCCAGCAGCGACGGACTGGTCGCGCGAGAGACCCAGTACTTC.

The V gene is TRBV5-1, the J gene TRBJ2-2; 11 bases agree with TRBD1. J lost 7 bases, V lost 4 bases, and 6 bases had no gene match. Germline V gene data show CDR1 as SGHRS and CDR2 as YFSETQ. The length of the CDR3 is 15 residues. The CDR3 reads CASSGGQGVNGELFF. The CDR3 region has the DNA TGCGCCAGCAGCGGGGGACAGGGGGTTAACGGGGAGCTGTTTTTT.

The CDR3 DNA is TGTGCCAGCAGTTTTACGACAGGGGCTGGGGCCAACGTCCTGACTTTC. Its translation is CASSFTTGAGANVLTF. This rearrangement joins TRBV5-6 to TRBJ2-6; 8 bases are a match to TRBD1. V gave up 5 bases and J gave up 2 bases; unmatched junction bases: 6. In germline, CDR1 is SGHDT, CDR2 YYEEEE. This CDR3 has 16 amino acids.

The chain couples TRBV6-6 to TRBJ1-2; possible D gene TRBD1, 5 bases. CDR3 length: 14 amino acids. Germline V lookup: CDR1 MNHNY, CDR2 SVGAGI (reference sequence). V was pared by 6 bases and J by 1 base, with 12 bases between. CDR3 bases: TGTGCCAGCAGCACAGGCCAGGTTAACTATGGCTACACCTTC. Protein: CASSTGQVNYGYTF.

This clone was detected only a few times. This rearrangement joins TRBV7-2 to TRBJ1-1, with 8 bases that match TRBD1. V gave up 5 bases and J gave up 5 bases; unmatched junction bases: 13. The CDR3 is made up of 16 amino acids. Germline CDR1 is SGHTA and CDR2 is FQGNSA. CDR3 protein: CASSQRQGWSGTEAFF. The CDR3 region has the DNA TGTGCCAGCAGCCAGCGACAGGGGTGGAGCGGGACTGAAGCTTTCTTT.

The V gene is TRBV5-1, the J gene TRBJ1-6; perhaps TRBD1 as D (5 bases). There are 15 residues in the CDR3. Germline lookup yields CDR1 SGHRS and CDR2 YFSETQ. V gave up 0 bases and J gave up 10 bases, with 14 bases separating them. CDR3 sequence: CASSLDPGGESPLHF. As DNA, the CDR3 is TGCGCCAGCAGCTTGGATCCGGGGGGGGAATCACCCCTCCACTTT.

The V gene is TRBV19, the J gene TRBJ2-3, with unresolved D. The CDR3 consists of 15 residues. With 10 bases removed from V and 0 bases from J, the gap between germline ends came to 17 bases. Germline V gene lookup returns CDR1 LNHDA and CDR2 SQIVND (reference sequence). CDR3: CATTPDTSSTDTQYF. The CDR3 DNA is TGTGCCACCACTCCCGACACCTCTAGCACAGATACGCAGTATTTT. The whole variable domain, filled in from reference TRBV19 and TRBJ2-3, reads DGGITQSPKYLFRKEGQNVTLSCEQNLNHDAMYWYRQDPGQGLRLIYYSQIVNDFQKGDIAEGYSVSREKKESFPLTVTSAQKNPTAFYLCATTPDTSSTDTQYFGPGTRLTVL.

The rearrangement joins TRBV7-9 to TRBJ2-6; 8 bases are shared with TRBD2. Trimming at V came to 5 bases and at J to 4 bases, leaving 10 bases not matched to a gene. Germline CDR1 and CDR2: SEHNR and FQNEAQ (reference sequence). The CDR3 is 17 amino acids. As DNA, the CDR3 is TGTGCCAGCAGCGCCCCCGGGGGGGGGACCGGGGCCAACGTCCTGACTTTC. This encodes CASSAPGGGTGANVLTF. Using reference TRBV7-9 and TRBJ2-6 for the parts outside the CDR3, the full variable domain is DTGVSQNPRHKITKRGQNVTFRCDPISEHNRLYWYRQTLGQGPEFLTYFQNEAQLEKSRLLSDRFSAERPKGSFSTLEIQRTEQGDSAMYLCASSAPGGGTGANVLTFGAGSRLTVL.

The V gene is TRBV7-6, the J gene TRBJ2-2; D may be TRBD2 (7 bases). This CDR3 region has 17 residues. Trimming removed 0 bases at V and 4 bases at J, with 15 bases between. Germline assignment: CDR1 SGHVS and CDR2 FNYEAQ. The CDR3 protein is CASSLAGGRSLTGELFF. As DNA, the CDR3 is TGTGCCAGCAGCTTAGCGGGGGGGCGTTCCCTCACCGGGGAGCTGTTTTTT.

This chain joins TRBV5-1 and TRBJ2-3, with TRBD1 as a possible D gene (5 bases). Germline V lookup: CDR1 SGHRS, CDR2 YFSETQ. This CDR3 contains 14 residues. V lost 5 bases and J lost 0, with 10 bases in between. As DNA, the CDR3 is TGCGCCAGCAGAGGGGAACCTAGCACAGATACGCAGTATTTT. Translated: CASRGEPSTDTQYF.

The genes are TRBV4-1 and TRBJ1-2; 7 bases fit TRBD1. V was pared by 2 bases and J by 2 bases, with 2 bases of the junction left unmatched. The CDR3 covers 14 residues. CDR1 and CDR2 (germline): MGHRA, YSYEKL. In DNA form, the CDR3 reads TGCGCCAGCAGCCAACCGGGACAGAACTATGGCTACACCTTC. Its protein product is CASSQPGQNYGYTF.

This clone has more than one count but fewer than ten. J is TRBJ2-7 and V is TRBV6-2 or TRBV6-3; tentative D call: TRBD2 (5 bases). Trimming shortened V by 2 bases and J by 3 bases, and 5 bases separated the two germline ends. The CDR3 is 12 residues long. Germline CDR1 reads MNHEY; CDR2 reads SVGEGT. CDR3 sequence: CASSYRGYEQYF. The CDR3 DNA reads TGTGCCAGCAGTTACCGGGGCTACGAGCAGTACTTC.

CDR3 sequence reads: CASSLSGGKDGYTF. The CDR3 coding sequence is TGTGCCAGCAGCTTGTCAGGGGGCAAGGATGGCTACACCTTC. The gene calls are TRBV7-9 and TRBJ1-2, with 8 bases identical to TRBD1. Germline assignment: CDR1 SEHNR and CDR2 FQNEAQ (reference sequence). V was pared by 3 bases and J by 6 bases, with 6 bases of the junction left unmatched. The CDR3 loop spans 14 amino acids. Based on the CDR3 plus reference TRBV7-9 and TRBJ1-2, the full variable domain is DTGVSQNPRHKITKRGQNVTFRCDPISEHNRLYWYRQTLGQGPEFLTYFQNEAQLEKSRLLSDRFSAERPKGSFSTLEIQRTEQGDSAMYLCASSLSGGKDGYTFGSGTRLTVV.

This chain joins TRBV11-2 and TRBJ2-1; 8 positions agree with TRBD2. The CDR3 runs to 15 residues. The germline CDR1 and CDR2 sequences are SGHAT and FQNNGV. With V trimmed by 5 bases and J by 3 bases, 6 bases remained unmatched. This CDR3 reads CASSDDGGGYNEQFF. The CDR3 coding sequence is TGTGCCAGCAGCGATGACGGGGGGGGCTACAATGAGCAGTTCTTC.

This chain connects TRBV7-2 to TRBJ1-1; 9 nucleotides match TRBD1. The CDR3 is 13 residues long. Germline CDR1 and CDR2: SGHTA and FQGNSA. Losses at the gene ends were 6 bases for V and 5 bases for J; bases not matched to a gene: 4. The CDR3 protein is CASRTQGATEAFF. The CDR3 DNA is TGTGCCAGCAGAACACAGGGGGCTACTGAAGCTTTCTTT.

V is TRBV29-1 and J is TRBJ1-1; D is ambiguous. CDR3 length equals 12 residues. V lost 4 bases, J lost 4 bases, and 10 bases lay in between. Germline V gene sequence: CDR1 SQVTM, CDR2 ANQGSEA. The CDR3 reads CSVVRGFTEAFF. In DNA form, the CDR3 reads TGCAGCGTTGTGCGGGGATTCACTGAAGCTTTCTTT.

In DNA, the CDR3 is TGTGCCAGCAGCTTTCCAGGGAGAAACACCATATATTTT. Its translation: CASSFPGRNTIYF. This chain uses TRBV5-5 with TRBJ1-3; a possible D gene is TRBD1 (5 bases). CDR3 length: 13 residues. Germline V gene lookup returns CDR1 SGHKS and CDR2 YYEKEE (reference sequence). The germline V and J ends were trimmed by 2 bases and 5 bases, with 8 bases remaining between them.

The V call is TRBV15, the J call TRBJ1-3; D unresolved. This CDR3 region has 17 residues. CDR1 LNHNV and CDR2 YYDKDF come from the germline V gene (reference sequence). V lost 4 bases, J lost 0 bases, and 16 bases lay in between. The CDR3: CATSKAYSGSSGNTIYF. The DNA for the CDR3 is TGTGCCACCAGCAAAGCCTACTCGGGAAGCTCTGGAAACACCATATATTTT.

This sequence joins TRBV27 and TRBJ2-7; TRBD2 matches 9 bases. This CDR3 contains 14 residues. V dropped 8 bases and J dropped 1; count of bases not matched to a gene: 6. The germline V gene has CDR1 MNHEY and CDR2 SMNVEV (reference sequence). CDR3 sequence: CASARRGGSYEQYF. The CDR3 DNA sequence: TGTGCCAGCGCGCGGCGGGGGGGATCCTACGAGCAGTACTTC.

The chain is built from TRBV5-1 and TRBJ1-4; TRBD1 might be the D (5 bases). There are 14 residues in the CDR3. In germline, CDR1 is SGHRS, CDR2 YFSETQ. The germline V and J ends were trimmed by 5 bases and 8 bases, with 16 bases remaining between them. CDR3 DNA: TGCGCCAGCAGACGTGGTAGGGGTGGAGAAAAACTGTTTTTT. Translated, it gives CASRRGRGGEKLFF.

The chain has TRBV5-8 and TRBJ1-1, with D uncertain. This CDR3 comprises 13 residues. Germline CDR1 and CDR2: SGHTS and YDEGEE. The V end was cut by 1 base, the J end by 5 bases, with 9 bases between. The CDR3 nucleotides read TGTGCCAGCAGCTTGTGGCCGGGGACTGAAGCTTTCTTT. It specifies CASSLWPGTEAFF.

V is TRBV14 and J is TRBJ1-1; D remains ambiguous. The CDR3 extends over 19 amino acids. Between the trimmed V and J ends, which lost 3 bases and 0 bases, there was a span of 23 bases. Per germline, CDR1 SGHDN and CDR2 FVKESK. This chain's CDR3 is CASSHARGARPTMNTEAFF. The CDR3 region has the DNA TGTGCCAGCAGCCACGCTCGAGGAGCTCGACCAACCATGAACACTGAAGCTTTCTTT.

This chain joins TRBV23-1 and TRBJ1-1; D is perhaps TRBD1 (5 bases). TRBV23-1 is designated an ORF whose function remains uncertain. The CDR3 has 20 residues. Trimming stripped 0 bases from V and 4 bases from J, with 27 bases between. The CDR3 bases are TGCGCCAGCAGTCAATCAGGGGACTGGGCCCCTTGCCTTCCCGGCACTGAAGCTTTCTTT. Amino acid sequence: CASSQSGDWAPCLPGTEAFF.

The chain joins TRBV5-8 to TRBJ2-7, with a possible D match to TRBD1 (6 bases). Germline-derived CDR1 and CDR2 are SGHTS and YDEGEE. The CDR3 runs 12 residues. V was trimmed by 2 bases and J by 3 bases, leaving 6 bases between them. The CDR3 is CASSLQGYEQYF. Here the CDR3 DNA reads TGTGCCAGCAGCTTACAGGGCTACGAGCAGTACTTC. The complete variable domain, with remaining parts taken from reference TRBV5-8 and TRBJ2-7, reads EAGVTQSPTHLIKTRGQQATLRCSPISGHTSVYWYQQALGLGLQFLLWYDEGEERNRGNFPPRFSGRQFPNYSSELNVNALELEDSALYLCASSLQGYEQYFGPGTRLTVT.

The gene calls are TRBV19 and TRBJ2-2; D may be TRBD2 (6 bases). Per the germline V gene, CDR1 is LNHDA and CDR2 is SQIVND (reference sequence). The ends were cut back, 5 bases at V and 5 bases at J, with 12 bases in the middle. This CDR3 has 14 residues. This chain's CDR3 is CASSPSRGTGELFF. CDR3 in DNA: TGTGCCAGTAGTCCAAGTCGGGGGACCGGGGAGCTGTTTTTT.

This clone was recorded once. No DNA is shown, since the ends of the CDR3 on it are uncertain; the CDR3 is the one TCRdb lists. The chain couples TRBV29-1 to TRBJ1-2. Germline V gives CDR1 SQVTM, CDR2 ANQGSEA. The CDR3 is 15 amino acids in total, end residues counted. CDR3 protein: CSAGIRFGGRDGYTF.